Detailed here is one TCR beta chain. This clone was seen a single time. The antigen it binds to is not known. Per-nucleotide qualities are absent, and no much larger clonotype sits a single base away. The sample is drawn from a study of blood T cell repertoires in COVID-19 (dated by TCRdb to about 2020). Regarding the research as a whole: The collaborator samples originated in the United States, Italy and Spain and spanned the acute and convalescent phases of COVID-19. The material from the prospective study consisted of cDNA or gDNA derived from T cells, B-cell-depleted T cells, or PBMCs. The dataset comprised deeply sampled blood TCRbeta repertoires from subjects exposed to, actively infected with, or recovered from COVID-19. A freely available public database, intended as a resource for researchers studying the immune response to SARS-CoV-2, is where the repertoires were released. The samples were drawn from two sources: the first 160 participants of the ongoing ImmuneRACE study, and over 950 subjects contributed by 6 global collaborators. Nearly every sample came with metadata listing a de-identified subject ID, COVID-19 status, age in years and sex. Where available, HLA class I and class II types were obtained from metadata supplied by the sample provider rather than from assay-based typing.

One collaborating source in Seattle enrolled patients while the patients were actively infected and followed the patients over time throughout the course of disease. Collaborating institutions collected whole blood in K2EDTA tubes following their own protocols. For TCRbeta analysis, collaborators shipped samples in one of three forms: frozen whole blood, isolated PBMCs, or DNA extracted from either of those sample types. The immunoSEQ Assay, a bias-controlled multiplex PCR, was used to amplify TCRbeta CDR3 regions from genomic DNA. The original methods were these. The number of nucleated cells in each sample was estimated from the amplification of reference gene primers within the assay. To quantify the absolute abundance of each unique TCRbeta CDR3 rearrangement, sequence reads were collapsed and filtered. For each sample, productive Simpson clonality was calculated as the square root of Simpson's diversity index across productive rearrangements. TCRdb carries this immuneACCESS record with in-frame sequences only. Its versions omit some clonotypes, under half of them owing to an unresolved V gene in the studies checked, with the rest unexplained. V, J and clone size were drawn from that table, and D and trimming were deduced from the DNA. Recorded for this sample are about 120,000 clones; nearly 90% of them occurred a single time. The ten largest clones capture under 4.5% of the sample.

The full study reports these points: The amount of clinical and demographic metadata varied by source and participant and was provided uncurated.

Taken from cysteine to phenylalanine, the CDR3 has 15 residues. The retained sequence is limited to the CDR3, 45 bases, with the frame set at the first base. CDR1 and CDR2, looked up from the germline V gene, are SGHVS and FNYEAQ. V is reduced by 1 base and J by 1 base, leaving a spacing of 11 bases between them. The TCR sequence derives from a woman in her fifties or sixties with COVID-19, enrolled during active disease. Sequenced material: peripheral blood. This sequence uses TRBV7-6 and TRBJ2-7; TRBD2 is possibly the D segment (5 matching bases). The encoded CDR3 is CASSLDEGPSYEQYF. At the DNA level, the sequence is TGTGCCAGCAGCTTAGATGAGGGCCCTTCCTACGAGCAGTACTTC.